These 19 T cell receptor beta chains were sequenced from one sample in a study of T cell responses to AZD1222 COVID-19 vaccine. The assay was immunoSEQ multiplex PCR, and TCRdb's table has in-frame clones only and misses some. The sample yields 100,000 to 120,000 clones, around 84% seen once. The source material was peripheral blood, sampled on day 0 of AZD1222 vaccination. The source of these receptors is an adult in good health.

This chain links TRBV6-5 with TRBJ2-2; D is uncertain. Germline V CDR1 and CDR2: MNHEY, SVGAGI. The CDR3 is made up of 14 amino acids. The V end lost 3 bases, the J end lost 8 bases, and 13 bases lay between the germline ends. The CDR3 spells CASSYHKLTGELFF. In DNA, the CDR3 is TGTGCCAGCAGTTATCACAAACTAACGGGGGAGCTGTTTTTT.

The chain has TRBV18 and TRBJ1-1; D remains unclear. Trimming shortened V by 2 bases and J by 0 bases, and 7 bases separated the two germline ends. The CDR3 sequence is 14 residues long. CDR1 is KGHSH, CDR2 LQKENI, per germline. The CDR3: CASSPTVMNTEAFF. Written as DNA, the CDR3 is TGTGCCAGCTCACCAACGGTCATGAACACTGAAGCTTTCTTT. The complete variable domain, with remaining parts taken from reference TRBV18 and TRBJ1-1, reads NAGVMQNPRHLVRRRGQEARLRCSPMKGHSHVYWYRQLPEEGLKFMVYLQKENIIDESGMPKERFSAEFPKEGPSILRIQQVVRGDSAAYFCASSPTVMNTEAFFGQGTRLTVV.

The rearrangement uses TRBV18 and TRBJ1-1; D is unresolved. This CDR3 has 15 amino acids. Germline CDR1 and CDR2: KGHSH and LQKENI. Trimming took 3 bases from V and 4 from J, leaving 15 bases between them. The CDR3 protein is CASSPGEVAATEAFF. As DNA, the CDR3 is TGTGCCAGCTCACCCGGGGAGGTGGCGGCCACTGAAGCTTTCTTT. The full variable domain, completed using reference TRBV18 and TRBJ1-1, is NAGVMQNPRHLVRRRGQEARLRCSPMKGHSHVYWYRQLPEEGLKFMVYLQKENIIDESGMPKERFSAEFPKEGPSILRIQQVVRGDSAAYFCASSPGEVAATEAFFGQGTRLTVV.

The rearrangement uses TRBV10-3 and TRBJ2-3, with D perhaps matching TRBD1 (5 bases). The CDR3 is made up of 15 amino acids. Trimming stripped 2 bases from V and 5 bases from J, with 14 bases between. CDR1 and CDR2 (germline): ENHRY, SYGVKD. The CDR3 sequence: CAISEQRGSRDTQYF. CDR3 sequence (DNA): TGTGCCATCAGTGAGCAAAGGGGCTCGAGAGATACGCAGTATTTT.

This chain joins TRBV7-9 and TRBJ1-5; TRBD1 is a possible D gene (6 bases). V lost 1 base to trimming and J lost 8 bases, with 15 bases between them. The germline CDR1 and CDR2 sequences are SEHNR and FQNEAQ (reference sequence). The CDR3 sequence is 15 residues long. The CDR3 is CASSLGQAGFEPQHF. CDR3 nucleotide sequence: TGTGCCAGCAGCTTAGGACAGGCAGGATTTGAGCCCCAGCATTTT.

The rearrangement joins TRBV28 to TRBJ1-5; D is perhaps TRBD1 (5 bases). The CDR3 covers 18 residues. The V gene's germline CDR1 is MDHEN and CDR2 SYDVKM. V was clipped by 4 bases and J by 1 base, with 20 bases between them. CDR3 in DNA: TGTGCCAGCAGTTCCTATTCCCAGGGTGGGGGAAGCAATCAGCCCCAGCATTTT. Translating it yields CASSSYSQGGGSNQPQHF.

The chain recombines TRBV7-2 with TRBJ2-3; D is unresolved. V lost 5 bases and J lost 9, with 9 bases in between. Per the germline V gene, CDR1 is SGHTA and CDR2 is FQGNSA. This CDR3 has 11 amino acids. The CDR3 sequence: CASSPLGTQYF. The CDR3 DNA is TGTGCCAGCAGCCCCCTAGGAACGCAGTATTTT.

The chain employs TRBV12-3 or TRBV12-4 and TRBJ2-5, with TRBD1 as a possible D gene (5 bases). V gave up 6 bases and J gave up 10 bases, with 15 bases separating them. This CDR3 has 12 residues. The CDR3 spells CASSPLGRVQYF. The CDR3 coding sequence is TGTGCCAGCAGCCCCCTGGGCAGGGTCCAGTACTTC.

In its sample, this clone was seen many times. V usage is TRBV6-5 and J usage is TRBJ2-7, with 10 bases identical to TRBD1. V shed 4 bases and J 4 bases; nucleotides not matched to a gene: 4. The germline V gene encodes CDR1 MNHEY and CDR2 SVGAGI. This CDR3 contains 14 residues. The CDR3 DNA follows: TGTGCCAGCAGTTTCGGGACAGGGGTATACGAGCAGTACTTC. Residues: CASSFGTGVYEQYF.

V and J are TRBV28 and TRBJ2-3; 7 bases are shared with TRBD2. The ends lost 1 base at V and 11 bases at J; junction bases unmatched: 18. Per the germline V gene, CDR1 is MDHEN and CDR2 is SYDVKM. There are 17 residues in the CDR3. The CDR3 DNA is TGTGCCAGCAGTTTATCCGACCCCAAGACTAGCCGTGGGGGGCAGTATTTT. Its protein is CASSLSDPKTSRGGQYF.

This chain connects TRBV10-1 to TRBJ2-7; D is unclear. The CDR3 covers 10 residues. The germline V gene has CDR1 WNHNN and CDR2 SYGVQD (reference sequence). The germline V and J ends were trimmed by 9 bases and 8 bases, with 11 bases remaining between them. The CDR3 region has the DNA TGCGCCAGACTCACCGAAAAGCAGTACTTC. Amino acids: CARLTEKQYF.

J is TRBJ1-2 and V is TRBV29-1; D uncertain. The length of the CDR3 is 16 residues. The germline gives CDR1 SQVTM, CDR2 ANQGSEA. Trimming stripped 6 bases from V and 0 bases from J, with 20 bases between. The CDR3 loop reads CSVANPTGSTNYGYTF. The CDR3 bases are TGCAGCGTCGCCAACCCCACGGGCAGCACTAACTATGGCTACACCTTC.

The chain combines TRBV30 with TRBJ2-4; D tentatively fits TRBD1 or TRBD2 (5 bases each). Per the germline V gene, CDR1 is GTSNPN and CDR2 is SVGIG (reference sequence). Deletions cut 6 bases from V and 0 bases from J, with 21 bases between. There are 17 residues in the CDR3. CDR3 loop: CACTKEEGPLAKNIQYF. The CDR3 bases are TGTGCCTGTACCAAAGAAGAGGGGCCGCTAGCCAAAAACATTCAGTACTTC.

Only one count was recorded for this clone. In DNA, the CDR3 is TGTGCCAGCAGCCAAGGGGGAACAGATACGCAGTATTTT. Encoded protein: CASSQGGTDTQYF. The J gene is TRBJ2-3, the V gene TRBV14; D uncertain. The CDR3 sequence is 13 residues long. V lost 1 base, J lost 3 bases, and 5 bases lay in between. Germline V gene sequence: CDR1 SGHDN, CDR2 FVKESK.

This rearrangement joins TRBV28 to TRBJ1-2; unclear D gene. The CDR3 totals 12 residues. The germline V and J ends were trimmed by 8 bases and 6 bases, with 13 bases remaining between them. Germline V gene lookup returns CDR1 MDHEN and CDR2 SYDVKM. The CDR3 nucleotides are TGTGCCAGCCGAGACCGGGTGGATGGCTACACCTTC. Translating gives CASRDRVDGYTF.

This clone was observed once. V gene TRBV19 combines with J gene TRBJ1-1, with 9 bases fitting TRBD1. From germline, CDR1 is LNHDA and CDR2 SQIVND (reference sequence). The CDR3 is made up of 13 amino acids. The junction had 5 bases not matched to a gene; V was cut back by 5 bases and J by 7 bases. Written as DNA, the CDR3 is TGTGCCAGTAGTGTCGGGACAGGGATTGAAGCTTTCTTT. It encodes CASSVGTGIEAFF.

This clone was observed a few times. The rearrangement joins TRBV30 to TRBJ2-1, with a possible D match to TRBD1 (5 bases). The CDR3 extends over 17 amino acids. Trimming stripped 3 bases from V and 0 bases from J, with 18 bases between. Per germline, CDR1 GTSNPN and CDR2 SVGIG (reference sequence). As DNA, the CDR3 is TGTGCCTGGAGAGTCTATGGGGCCGATTACTCCTACAATGAGCAGTTCTTC. Translation gives CAWRVYGADYSYNEQFF. Complete variable domain (other parts from reference TRBV30 and TRBJ2-1): SQTIHQWPATLVQPVGSPLSLECTVEGTSNPNLYWYRQAAGRGLQLLFYSVGIGQISSEVPQNLSASRPQDRQFILSSKKLLLSDSGFYLCAWRVYGADYSYNEQFFGPGTRLTVL.

The chain combines TRBV19 with TRBJ1-2; D may be TRBD1 (5 bases). Germline V gene lookup returns CDR1 LNHDA and CDR2 SQIVND (reference sequence). The CDR3 consists of 15 residues. The V and J ends lost 0 bases and 5 bases respectively, with 13 bases between them. The CDR3 reads CASSIDGTDPYGYTF. The DNA for the CDR3 is TGTGCCAGTAGTATAGACGGGACGGACCCTTATGGCTACACCTTC.

The gene calls are TRBV18 and TRBJ1-1; 7 bases fit TRBD1. The CDR3 has 13 residues. CDR1 and CDR2 (germline): KGHSH, LQKENI. J lost 4 bases, V lost 2 bases, and 1 base had no gene match. The CDR3 region has the DNA TGTGCCAGCTCACCAAACAGGGGCACTGAAGCTTTCTTT. This codes for CASSPNRGTEAFF. Full variable domain (missing parts from reference TRBV18 and TRBJ1-1): NAGVMQNPRHLVRRRGQEARLRCSPMKGHSHVYWYRQLPEEGLKFMVYLQKENIIDESGMPKERFSAEFPKEGPSILRIQQVVRGDSAAYFCASSPNRGTEAFFGQGTRLTVV.